A selection of T cell receptor beta chains follows, all from one sample in a study of blood T cell repertoires in COVID-19. TCRdb keeps only in-frame clones here, not all; method: immunoSEQ multiplex PCR. The sample includes a few hundred thousand clones, roughly 90% of them seen just once. Sequencing was done on a sample of peripheral blood. Every receptor here comes from a woman aged 55-69 years with COVID-19, enrolled during active disease. Both conserved end residues are part of each CDR3. Each record gives: D gene, J gene, CDR3 length, clone size, V gene, CDR3 protein, CDR3 DNA. A D gene is named only where the DNA matches it firmly. A row's size may be missing; if present it is once, few, many or a size class.

TRBD1 | TRBJ2-5 | 15 | - | TRBV15 | CATSRRTGLQETQYF | TGTGCCACCAGCAGAAGGACAGGCCTCCAAGAGACCCAGTACTTC
- | TRBJ1-4 | 14 | - | TRBV19 | CASSSRARVEKLFF | TGTGCCAGTAGTAGCAGGGCCAGAGTTGAAAAACTGTTTTTT
TRBD1 | TRBJ1-6 | 14 | - | TRBV18 | CASSIQGAESPLHF | TGTGCCAGCTCGATACAGGGGGCTGAGTCACCCCTCCACTTT
- | TRBJ1-2 | 13 | - | TRBV20-1 | CSASHTGEGGYTF | TGCAGTGCTAGTCATACCGGGGAAGGTGGCTACACCTTC
TRBD1 | TRBJ2-2 | 17 | - | TRBV28 | CASSSPDRGALTGELFF | TGTGCCAGCAGTTCCCCGGACAGGGGAGCCCTCACCGGGGAGCTGTTTTTT
- | TRBJ1-5 | 13 | - | TRBV9 | CASSVAEYQPQHF | TGTGCCAGCAGCGTAGCTGAGTATCAGCCCCAGCATTTT
- | TRBJ1-4 | 14 | - | TRBV6-5 | CASRFLNQGEKLFF | TGTGCCAGCCGTTTTTTGAACCAGGGGGAAAAACTGTTTTTT
- | TRBJ1-4 | 15 | - | TRBV19 | CASSHLAQTNEKLFF | TGTGCCAGTAGCCACTTAGCCCAGACTAATGAAAAACTGTTTTTT
- | TRBJ1-5 | 15 | once | TRBV5-5 | CASSLLVHSNQPQHF | TGTGCCAGCAGCTTGTTGGTACATAGCAATCAGCCCCAGCATTTT
- | TRBJ1-4 | 14 | - | TRBV5-1 | CASSLGGMWEKLFF | TGCGCCAGCAGCTTGGGAGGAATGTGGGAAAAACTGTTTTTT
- | TRBJ1-1 | 14 | - | TRBV7-2 | CASSPGGQVTEAFF | TGTGCCAGCAGCCCCGGAGGCCAGGTAACTGAAGCTTTCTTT
TRBD1 | TRBJ1-2 | 14 | - | TRBV29-1 | CSVDRQGDRYGYTF | TGCAGCGTTGATAGACAGGGAGATAGGTATGGCTACACCTTC
TRBD1 | TRBJ1-2 | 16 | - | TRBV4-3 | CASSQLPGTGRYGYTF | TGCGCCAGCAGCCAACTTCCGGGGACAGGGCGCTATGGCTACACCTTC
TRBD1 | TRBJ1-4 | 14 | few | TRBV27 | CASRPGQHNEKLFF | TGTGCCAGCAGGCCGGGACAGCATAATGAAAAACTGTTTTTT
- | TRBJ1-5 | 13 | few | TRBV10-3 | CAISQPGNQPQHF | TGTGCCATCAGTCAACCCGGTAATCAGCCCCAGCATTTT
- | TRBJ1-1 | 13 | - | TRBV7-2 | CASSFRPQAEAFF | TGTGCCAGCAGCTTCCGACCCCAGGCTGAAGCTTTCTTT
TRBD1 | TRBJ1-4 | 19 | - | TRBV7-9 | CASSLVRGTGGATNEKLFF | TGTGCCAGCAGCTTAGTCCGCGGGACAGGGGGGGCAACTAATGAAAAACTGTTTTTT
- | TRBJ1-1 | 14 | - | TRBV5-4 | CASSLVSGNTEAFF | TGTGCCAGCAGCTTAGTGTCAGGGAACACTGAAGCTTTCTTT
TRBD1 | TRBJ1-5 | 15 | few | TRBV4-1 | CASSQFTGGNQPQHF | TGCGCCAGCAGCCAATTCACAGGGGGCAATCAGCCCCAGCATTTT
- | TRBJ2-7 | 16 | once | TRBV19 | CASSTHLRQGSYEQYF | TGTGCCAGTAGTACACACCTCCGACAAGGTTCCTACGAGCAGTACTTC
TRBD2 | TRBJ2-7 | 18 | - | TRBV6-1 | CASSEGLAGGQFPYEQYF | TGTGCCAGCAGTGAAGGGCTAGCGGGGGGGCAATTCCCCTACGAGCAGTACTTC
TRBD2 | TRBJ2-2 | 14 | - | TRBV2 | CASQTSSKTGELFF | TGTGCCAGCCAGACTAGCTCCAAGACCGGGGAGCTGTTTTTT
TRBD1 | TRBJ1-5 | 13 | - | TRBV19 | CARGQGGNQPQHF | TGTGCCAGGGGACAGGGAGGCAATCAGCCCCAGCATTTT
- | TRBJ2-1 | 17 | - | TRBV6-1 | CASSERGHRGLYNEQFF | TGTGCCAGCAGTGAAAGAGGTCATCGGGGGTTATACAATGAGCAGTTCTTC
TRBD1 | TRBJ1-2 | 11 | - | TRBV3-1/TRBV3-2 | CASRYGQVYTF | TGTGCCAGCAGATACGGACAGGTTTACACCTTC
- | TRBJ1-2 | 12 | - | TRBV5-5 | CASSSHSYGYTF | TGTGCCAGCAGCTCCCACAGTTATGGCTACACCTTC
TRBD1 | TRBJ1-2 | 15 | - | TRBV3-1/TRBV3-2 | CASSQWDRASYGYTF | TGTGCCAGCAGCCAATGGGACAGGGCTTCCTATGGCTACACCTTC
- | TRBJ2-7 | 13 | few | TRBV5-1 | CASSFGGAYEQYF | TGCGCCAGCAGCTTCGGGGGAGCCTACGAGCAGTACTTC
TRBD2 | TRBJ2-3 | 16 | - | TRBV6-2/TRBV6-3 | CASRQRAGGATDTQYF | TGTGCCAGCCGCCAGAGGGCGGGGGGGGCGACAGATACGCAGTATTTT